The 16 T cell receptor beta chains in this list originate from one sample, sequenced in a study of cytomegalovirus exposure and HLA in healthy donors. The study ran its PCR with 60 Vbeta and 13 Jbeta primers. Produced via immunoSEQ multiplex PCR; TCRdb's table is partial and in-frame only. The data hold 200,000 or so clones, with approximately 85% observed a single time. The sequencing sample was made of PBMCs. The receptors stem from a woman aged 45 to 65 in good health and CMV-seropositive.

The chain joins TRBV2 to TRBJ1-2, with D perhaps matching TRBD1 (6 bases). Trimming cost V 0 bases and J 8 bases, with 22 bases left between them. The V gene's germline CDR1 is SNHLY and CDR2 FYNNEI. The CDR3 extends over 17 amino acids. The CDR3 protein is CASSEAPGQRLGRGYTF. The CDR3 coding sequence is TGTGCCAGCAGTGAAGCCCCTGGACAGCGTTTGGGTAGGGGCTACACCTTC.

The J gene is TRBJ1-1, the V gene TRBV7-6; D ambiguous. V lost 1 base and J 3 bases, leaving 6 bases between the germline ends. The germline gives CDR1 SGHVS, CDR2 FNYEAQ. CDR3 length: 13 residues. This CDR3 reads CASSLEQYTEAFF. CDR3 nucleotide sequence: TGTGCCAGCAGCTTAGAACAATACACTGAAGCTTTCTTT.

The chain employs TRBV27 and TRBJ1-2; D not certain. The germline V gene encodes CDR1 MNHEY and CDR2 SMNVEV (reference sequence). V was clipped by 5 bases and J by 3 bases, with 16 bases between them. The CDR3 is 15 residues long. The CDR3 loop reads CASSARAPGDYGYTF. CDR3 in DNA: TGTGCCAGCAGTGCCAGAGCTCCCGGGGACTATGGCTACACCTTC.

This clone was detected only a few times. The chain is built from TRBV28 and TRBJ2-7, with TRBD2 matching over 11 bases. The CDR3 is 14 amino acids. The V and J ends lost 8 bases and 2 bases, in that order; junction bases with no gene match: 5. CDR1 and CDR2 (germline): MDHEN, SYDVKM. The CDR3 region has the DNA TGTGCCAGCCTGGGACTAGCGGTTACCTACGAGCAGTACTTC. Translated: CASLGLAVTYEQYF.

This chain joins TRBV28 and TRBJ1-2; 7 bases map to TRBD1. J lost 6 bases, V lost 3 bases, and 13 bases had no gene match. Germline V gene lookup returns CDR1 MDHEN and CDR2 SYDVKM. This CDR3 region has 16 residues. The DNA of the CDR3 is TGTGCCAGCAGTTTTAATCGCTGGGGACAGAGGAATGGCTACACCTTC. Amino acids: CASSFNRWGQRNGYTF.

J is TRBJ2-1 and V is TRBV5-1; TRBD2 matches 8 bases. Germline CDR1 and CDR2: SGHRS and YFSETQ. With V trimmed by 1 base and J by 5 bases, 5 bases remained unmatched. CDR3 length: 15 residues. The CDR3 DNA follows: TGCGCCAGCAGCTTGCTTGCGACTAGCGACAATGAGCAGTTCTTC. It yields the protein CASSLLATSDNEQFF.

The rearrangement uses TRBV7-8 and TRBJ1-2, with a tentative D call TRBD1 (5 bases). V lost 5 bases and J 2 bases, leaving 9 bases between the germline ends. The CDR3 is made up of 13 amino acids. Germline CDR1 reads SGHVS; CDR2 reads FQNEAQ. In nucleotides, the CDR3 is TGTGCCAGCAGCCGTGGACAAAACTATGGCTACACCTTC. This translates into CASSRGQNYGYTF.

The V gene is TRBV28, the J gene TRBJ2-7; D remains ambiguous. Germline V gene data show CDR1 as MDHEN and CDR2 as SYDVKM. V dropped 6 bases and J dropped 3 bases, with 15 bases sitting between them. The CDR3 has 14 amino acids. CDR3 DNA sequence: TGTGCCAGCAGCCCCCCAGGCCAGCTCTACGAGCAGTACTTC. It encodes CASSPPGQLYEQYF.

The CDR3 reads CASGWGGQGVREAFF. For the CDR3, the DNA is TGTGCCTCGGGCTGGGGCGGACAGGGGGTAAGAGAAGCTTTCTTT. V and J are TRBV30 and TRBJ1-1; 10 bases agree with TRBD1. Germline lookup yields CDR1 GTSNPN and CDR2 SVGIG (reference sequence). The CDR3 covers 15 residues. V lost 7 bases to trimming and J lost 8 bases; unmatched junction nucleotides: 16.

The CDR3 is CASSKRDRGPYGYTF. In DNA form, the CDR3 reads TGTGCCAGCAGCAAACGCGACAGGGGGCCCTATGGCTACACCTTC. The chain links TRBV6-1 to TRBJ1-2, with TRBD1 matching over 10 bases. The V gene's germline CDR1 is MNHNS and CDR2 SASEGT. This CDR3 is 15 amino acids long. J gave up 4 bases and V 6 bases, and 8 bases lay outside the gene matches.

The chain uses TRBV7-2 and TRBJ2-5, with a tentative D call TRBD2 (6 bases). CDR1 is SGHTA, CDR2 FQGNSA, per germline. The CDR3 totals 13 residues. V was trimmed by 7 bases and J by 5 bases, leaving 14 bases between them. The CDR3 loop reads CASTRGFRETQYF. The CDR3 nucleotides read TGTGCCAGCACCCGGGGGTTTAGGGAGACCCAGTACTTC.

V gene TRBV15 combines with J gene TRBJ2-1; the match to TRBD2 covers 10 bases. CDR1 is LNHNV, CDR2 YYDKDF, per germline (reference sequence). V trimming: 3 bases; J trimming: 10 bases; junction bases outside the gene matches: 12. This CDR3 has 16 amino acids. In DNA form, the CDR3 reads TGTGCCACCAGCAGCAAAAGCGGGGGGGCCTGGGAAGAGCAGTTCTTC. Its translation: CATSSKSGGAWEEQFF.

The sample holds one count of this clone. The gene calls are TRBV11-2 and TRBJ2-5; 13 nucleotides align to TRBD2. The V gene's germline CDR1 is SGHAT and CDR2 FQNNGV. This CDR3 spans 16 amino acids. Trimming at V came to 5 bases and at J to 5 bases, leaving 8 bases not matched to a gene. DNA of the CDR3: TGTGCCAGCAGCCCTCGGACTAGCGGGAGCGGGGAGACCCAGTACTTC. This gives the protein CASSPRTSGSGETQYF.

This clone was recorded once. The rearrangement uses TRBV5-1 and TRBJ2-5; TRBD2 aligns across 13 bases. The CDR3 is 15 residues long. With V trimmed by 4 bases and J by 5 bases, 5 bases remained unmatched. CDR1 SGHRS and CDR2 YFSETQ come from the germline V gene. CDR3 sequence: CASSPTSGGSETQYF. The CDR3 DNA sequence: TGCGCCAGCAGCCCGACTAGCGGGGGGTCGGAGACCCAGTACTTC.

The chain recombines TRBV6-5 with TRBJ2-5, with TRBD1 matching 9 bases. CDR3 length: 16 amino acids. Losses at the gene ends were 0 bases for V and 5 bases for J; bases not matched to a gene: 7. Germline CDR1 reads MNHEY; CDR2 reads SVGAGI. CDR3 nucleotide sequence: TGTGCCAGCAGTTACTCTCAAACAGGGGGCGCGGAGACCCAGTACTTC. Protein sequence: CASSYSQTGGAETQYF.

The chain joins TRBV25-1 to TRBJ2-3; tentatively, D is TRBD1 (6 bases). This CDR3 comprises 15 residues. CDR1 is MGHDK, CDR2 SYGVNS, per germline. V was pared by 7 bases and J by 1 base, with 15 bases between. In DNA, the CDR3 is TGTGCCAGCACTCTGGGGGCAGGACGCACAGATACGCAGTATTTT. This gives the protein CASTLGAGRTDTQYF.